This T cell receptor (beta chain) was sequenced for a study of T cell repertoires in cytomegalovirus infection. About the research overall: CMV infection together with matching HLA type was indicated by public TCR beta signatures. General study points: Carriers of CMV and the relevant HLA type were discriminated by public TCR beta frequency. HLA-C-restricted CMV-specific TCR beta clonotypes prevailed in the ex vivo response.

MiXCR, applied by TCRdb to the reads, yields one record per CDR3 protein. Of 450,000 to 550,000 distinct CDR3 sequences in the sample, about 17% were seen once. This clonotype was detected a few times. The target antigen is unknown. In germline, CDR1 is MDHEN, CDR2 SYDVKM. CDR3 length: 15 amino acids. Deletions cut 6 bases from V and 2 bases from J, with 14 bases between. The sequenced sample consisted of CD8+ T cells from PBMCs. The TCR originated in a human donor in good health (CMV status not recorded). Some clones in this sample may be carry-over from other donors' samples. The rearrangement joins TRBV28 to TRBJ2-1; possibly TRBD2 for D (7 bases). In nucleotides, the CDR3 is TGTGCCAGCAGAACGAGGGGGGGCGCCTACAATGAGCAGTTCTTC. This translates into CASRTRGGAYNEQFF.